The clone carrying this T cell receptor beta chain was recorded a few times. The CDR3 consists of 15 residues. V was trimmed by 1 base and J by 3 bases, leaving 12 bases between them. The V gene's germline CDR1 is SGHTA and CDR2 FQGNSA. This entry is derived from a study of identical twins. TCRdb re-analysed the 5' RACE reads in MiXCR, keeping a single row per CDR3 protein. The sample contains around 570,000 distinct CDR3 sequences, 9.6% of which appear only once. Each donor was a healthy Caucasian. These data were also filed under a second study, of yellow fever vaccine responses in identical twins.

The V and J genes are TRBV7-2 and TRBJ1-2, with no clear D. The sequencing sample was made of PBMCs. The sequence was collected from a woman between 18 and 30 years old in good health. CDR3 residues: CASSLEVRDDYGYTF. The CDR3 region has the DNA TGTGCCAGCAGCTTAGAAGTGAGGGATGACTATGGCTACACCTTC.